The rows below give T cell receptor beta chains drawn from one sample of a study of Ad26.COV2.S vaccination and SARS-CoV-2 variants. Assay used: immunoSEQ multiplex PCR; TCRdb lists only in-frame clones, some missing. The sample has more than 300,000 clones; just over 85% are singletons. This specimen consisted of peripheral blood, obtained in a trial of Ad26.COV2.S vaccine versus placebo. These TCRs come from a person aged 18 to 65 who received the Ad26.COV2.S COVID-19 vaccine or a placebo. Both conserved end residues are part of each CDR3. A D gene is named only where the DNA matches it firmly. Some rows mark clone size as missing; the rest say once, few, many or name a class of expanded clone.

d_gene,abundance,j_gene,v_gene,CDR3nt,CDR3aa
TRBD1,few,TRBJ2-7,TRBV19,TGTGCCAGTAGTATTTTCCAGGGGGTCGGGGTCGACGAGCAGTACTTC,CASSIFQGVGVDEQYF
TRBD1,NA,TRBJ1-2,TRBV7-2,TGTGCCAGCAGCTTAACCCCGGGACAGGGGGCCGCTGGCTACACCTTC,CASSLTPGQGAAGYTF
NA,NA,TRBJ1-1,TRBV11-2,TGTGCCAGCACTAAGAGTGGTCCCGGGGCTTTCTTT,CASTKSGPGAFF
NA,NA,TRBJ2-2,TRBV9,TGTGCCAGCAACGCGGCGAACACCGGGGAGCTGTTTTTT,CASNAANTGELFF
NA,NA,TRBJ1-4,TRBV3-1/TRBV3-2,TGTGCCAGCAGCCAAGGCTTGGCTAATGAAAAACTGTTTTTT,CASSQGLANEKLFF
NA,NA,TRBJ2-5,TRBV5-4,TGTGCCAGCAGCTTGAGGGCTTACCAAGAGACCCAGTACTTC,CASSLRAYQETQYF
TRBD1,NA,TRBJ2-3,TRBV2,TGTGCCAGCATGAAGGGACAGAGGACAGATACGCAGTATTTT,CASMKGQRTDTQYF
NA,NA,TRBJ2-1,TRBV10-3,TGTGCCATCAGCTTAAACAATGAGCAGTTCTTC,CAISLNNEQFF
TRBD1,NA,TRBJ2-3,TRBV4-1,TGCGCCAGCAGCCAAGATTATCGGGGCAGGGGGACAGATACGCAGTATTTT,CASSQDYRGRGTDTQYF
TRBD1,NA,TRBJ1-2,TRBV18,TGTGCCAGCTCACCACATAAAGGGGGCGACTCTAGCTACACCTTC,CASSPHKGGDSSYTF
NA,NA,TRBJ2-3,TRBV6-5,TGTGCCAGCAGTTACTCGCCGAGCGGAACAGATACGCAGTATTTT,CASSYSPSGTDTQYF
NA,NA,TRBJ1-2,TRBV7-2,TGTGCCAGCAGCTTAGGGGGCGGGCAGGGTGCCTATGGCTACACCTTC,CASSLGGGQGAYGYTF
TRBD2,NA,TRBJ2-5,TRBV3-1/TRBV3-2,TGTGCCAGCAGCCGACTAGCGACAGAGACCCAGTACTTC,CASSRLATETQYF
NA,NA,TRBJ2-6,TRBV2,TGTGCCAGCAGTGAGAGGGCGGACGGGGCCAACGTCCTGACTTTC,CASSERADGANVLTF
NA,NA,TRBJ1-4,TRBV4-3,TGCGCCAGCAGCCAAGATCACGGGAGGGCGGTTGGAGAAAAACTGTTTTTT,CASSQDHGRAVGEKLFF